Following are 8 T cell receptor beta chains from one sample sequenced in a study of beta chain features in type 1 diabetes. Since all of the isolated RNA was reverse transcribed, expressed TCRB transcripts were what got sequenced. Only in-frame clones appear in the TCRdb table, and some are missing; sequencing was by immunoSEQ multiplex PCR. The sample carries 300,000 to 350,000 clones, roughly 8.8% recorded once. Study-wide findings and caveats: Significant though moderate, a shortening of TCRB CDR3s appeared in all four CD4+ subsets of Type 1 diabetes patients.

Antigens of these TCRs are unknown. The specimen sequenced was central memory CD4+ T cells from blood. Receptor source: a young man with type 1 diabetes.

The CDR3 nucleotides are TGTGCCAGCAGCCGGGACGGCTCCTACGAGCAGTACTTC. Amino acid sequence: CASSRDGSYEQYF. The chain has TRBV11-2 and TRBJ2-7; TRBD1 or TRBD2 may be the D gene (5 bases each). The CDR3 is 13 amino acids. Germline lookup yields CDR1 SGHAT and CDR2 FQNNGV. V was trimmed by 5 bases and J by 0 bases, leaving 8 bases between them.

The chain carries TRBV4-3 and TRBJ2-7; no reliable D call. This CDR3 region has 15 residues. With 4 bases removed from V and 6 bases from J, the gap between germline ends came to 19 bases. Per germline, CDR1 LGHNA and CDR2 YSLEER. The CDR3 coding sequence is TGCGCCAGCAGCCGCTCCGGGTACTCCCAGAGCGAGCAGTACTTC. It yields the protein CASSRSGYSQSEQYF.

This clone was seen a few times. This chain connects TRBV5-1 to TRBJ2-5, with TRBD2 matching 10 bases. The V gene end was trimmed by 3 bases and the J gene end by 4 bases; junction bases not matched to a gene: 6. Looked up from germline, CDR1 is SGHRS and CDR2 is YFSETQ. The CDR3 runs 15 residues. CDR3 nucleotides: TGCGCCAGCAGCTCTACGGGACTAGCGAGAGAGACCCAGTACTTC. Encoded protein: CASSSTGLARETQYF. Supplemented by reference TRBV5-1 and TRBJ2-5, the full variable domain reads KAGVTQTPRYLIKTRGQQVTLSCSPISGHRSVSWYQQTPGQGLQFLFEYFSETQRNKGNFPGRFSGRQFSNSRSEMNVSTLELGDSALYLCASSSTGLARETQYFGPGTRLLVL.

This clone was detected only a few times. The CDR3 is CASSARLGQHTGELFF. The DNA of the CDR3 is TGTGCCAGCAGCGCGCGTCTCGGGCAGCACACCGGGGAGCTGTTTTTT. The gene calls are TRBV9 and TRBJ2-2; D not certain. V was clipped by 3 bases and J by 3 bases, with 15 bases between them. Germline V CDR1 and CDR2: SGDLS, YYNGEE. CDR3 length equals 16 residues.

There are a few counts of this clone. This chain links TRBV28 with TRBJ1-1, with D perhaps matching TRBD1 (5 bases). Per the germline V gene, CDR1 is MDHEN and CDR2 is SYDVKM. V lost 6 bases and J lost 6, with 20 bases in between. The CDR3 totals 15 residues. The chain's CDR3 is CASRQPGRLLAEAFF. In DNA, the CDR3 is TGTGCCAGCAGACAACCGGGACGGTTGTTGGCTGAAGCTTTCTTT.

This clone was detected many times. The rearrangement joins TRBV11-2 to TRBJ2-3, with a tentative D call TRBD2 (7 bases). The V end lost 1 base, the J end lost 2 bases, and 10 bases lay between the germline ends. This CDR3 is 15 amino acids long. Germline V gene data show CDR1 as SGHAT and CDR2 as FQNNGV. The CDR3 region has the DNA TGTGCCAGCAGCTTAGCGGGGGGCAACACAGATACGCAGTATTTT. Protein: CASSLAGGNTDTQYF.

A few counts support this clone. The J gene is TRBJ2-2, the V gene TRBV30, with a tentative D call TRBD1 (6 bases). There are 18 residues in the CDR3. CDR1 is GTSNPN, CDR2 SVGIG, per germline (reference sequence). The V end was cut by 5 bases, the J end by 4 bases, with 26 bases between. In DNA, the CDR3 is TGTGCCTGGCGACAAGGGCATATCAGGGGTTCGGGCACCGGGGAGCTGTTTTTT. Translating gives CAWRQGHIRGSGTGELFF.

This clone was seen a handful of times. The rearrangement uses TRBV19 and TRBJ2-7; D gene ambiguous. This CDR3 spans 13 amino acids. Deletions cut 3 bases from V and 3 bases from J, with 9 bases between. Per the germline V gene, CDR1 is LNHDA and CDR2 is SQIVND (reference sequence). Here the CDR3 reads CASSMARNYEQYF. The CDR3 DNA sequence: TGTGCCAGTAGTATGGCGCGGAACTACGAGCAGTACTTC. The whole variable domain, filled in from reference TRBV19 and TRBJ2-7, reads DGGITQSPKYLFRKEGQNVTLSCEQNLNHDAMYWYRQDPGQGLRLIYYSQIVNDFQKGDIAEGYSVSREKKESFPLTVTSAQKNPTAFYLCASSMARNYEQYFGPGTRLTVT.